A selection of T cell receptor beta chains follows, all from one sample in a study of T-cell reconstitution after alpha-beta-depleted transplantation in children. TCRdb independently ran MiXCR on the PCR reads; one entry per CDR3 protein. The table includes approximately 500,000 distinct CDR3 sequences, more than 20% detected once. This specimen was PBMCs, taken before TCRalphabeta/CD19-depleted stem cell transplant. All receptors derive from a boy under two years old with Wiskott-Aldrich syndrome, due to receive a stem cell transplant. The CDR3 runs from the conserved cysteine through the conserved F or W. D genes are given only for firm matches. Where a row states a size, it is once, few, many or the class of an expanded clone; other rows omit it.

d_gene: TRBD1; abundance: many; v_gene: TRBV28; j_gene: TRBJ1-1; CDR3aa: CASSDRGRTEAFF; CDR3nt: TGTGCCAGCAGCGACAGGGGAAGGACTGAAGCTTTCTTT
d_gene: TRBD1; abundance: few; v_gene: TRBV6-5; j_gene: TRBJ1-2; CDR3aa: CASSPGQPNYGYTF; CDR3nt: TGTGCCAGCAGCCCGGGACAGCCAAACTATGGCTACACCTTC
d_gene: NA; abundance: NA; v_gene: TRBV27; j_gene: TRBJ1-5; CDR3aa: CASSFVPTSRDSNQPQHF; CDR3nt: TGTGCCAGCAGTTTTGTCCCGACATCCCGGGATAGCAATCAGCCCCAGCATTTT
d_gene: NA; abundance: once; v_gene: TRBV6-4; j_gene: TRBJ2-2; CDR3aa: CASSRSGEGGELFF; CDR3nt: TGTGCCAGCAGTCGGTCCGGAGAAGGCGGGGAGCTGTTTTTT
d_gene: NA; abundance: few; v_gene: TRBV12-3/TRBV12-4; j_gene: TRBJ2-1; CDR3aa: CASTRVLQNNEQFF; CDR3nt: TGTGCCAGCACCCGAGTCCTACAAAACAATGAGCAGTTCTTC
d_gene: TRBD1; abundance: once; v_gene: TRBV5-1; j_gene: TRBJ1-1; CDR3aa: CASSQTGTGGTEAFF; CDR3nt: TGCGCCAGCAGCCAAACCGGGACAGGGGGGACTGAAGCTTTCTTT
d_gene: TRBD1; abundance: few; v_gene: TRBV10-3; j_gene: TRBJ2-5; CDR3aa: CAISRTGGGETQYF; CDR3nt: TGTGCCATCAGTAGGACAGGGGGTGGAGAGACCCAGTACTTC
d_gene: NA; abundance: NA; v_gene: TRBV20-1; j_gene: TRBJ2-5; CDR3aa: CSVRSGGVGTQYF; CDR3nt: TGCAGTGTTAGGTCGGGCGGAGTGGGGACCCAGTACTTC
d_gene: TRBD2; abundance: few; v_gene: TRBV12-3/TRBV12-4; j_gene: TRBJ2-1; CDR3aa: CASSLGERTSGRNEQFF; CDR3nt: TGTGCCAGCAGTTTAGGGGAGCGGACTAGCGGGAGAAATGAGCAGTTCTTC
d_gene: TRBD2; abundance: NA; v_gene: TRBV4-1; j_gene: TRBJ2-5; CDR3aa: CASSQVRSGRGRETQYF; CDR3nt: TGCGCCAGCAGCCAAGTGAGGAGCGGGAGGGGCCGGGAGACCCAGTACTTC
d_gene: NA; abundance: NA; v_gene: TRBV20-1; j_gene: TRBJ1-5; CDR3aa: CSARDPDSSNQPQHF; CDR3nt: TGCAGTGCTAGAGATCCCGACAGCAGCAATCAGCCCCAGCATTTT
d_gene: TRBD1; abundance: few; v_gene: TRBV20-1; j_gene: TRBJ2-4; CDR3aa: CSARDLRDRGIQYF; CDR3nt: TGCAGTGCTAGAGATCTTAGGGACAGGGGCATTCAGTACTTC
d_gene: NA; abundance: few; v_gene: TRBV4-1; j_gene: TRBJ1-1; CDR3aa: CASSPVPTGLDGAFF; CDR3nt: TGCGCCAGCAGCCCAGTACCTACGGGCTTGGACGGAGCTTTCTTT
d_gene: TRBD1; abundance: NA; v_gene: TRBV15; j_gene: TRBJ2-3; CDR3aa: CATSDGDRDTDTQYF; CDR3nt: TGTGCCACCAGCGACGGTGACAGGGACACAGATACGCAGTATTTT
d_gene: NA; abundance: few; v_gene: TRBV5-1; j_gene: TRBJ2-1; CDR3aa: CASSSPRDGNEQFF; CDR3nt: TGCGCCAGCAGCTCGCCTCGGGATGGCAATGAGCAGTTCTTC
d_gene: NA; abundance: NA; v_gene: TRBV20-1; j_gene: TRBJ2-7; CDR3aa: CSARDGRDGSYEQYF; CDR3nt: TGCAGTGCTAGAGATGGGCGGGATGGGTCCTACGAGCAGTACTTC
d_gene: TRBD1; abundance: NA; v_gene: TRBV12-3/TRBV12-4; j_gene: TRBJ2-3; CDR3aa: CASTEDRTSTDTQYF; CDR3nt: TGTGCCAGCACCGAGGACAGGACTAGCACAGATACGCAGTATTTT
d_gene: NA; abundance: NA; v_gene: TRBV20-1; j_gene: TRBJ1-3; CDR3aa: CSASKGASGNTIYF; CDR3nt: TGCAGTGCTAGTAAAGGGGCGAGTGGAAACACCATATATTTT
d_gene: NA; abundance: NA; v_gene: TRBV4-2; j_gene: TRBJ2-1; CDR3aa: CASSQDLAPYNEQFF; CDR3nt: TGTGCCAGCAGCCAAGATCTAGCGCCCTACAATGAGCAGTTCTTC
d_gene: NA; abundance: NA; v_gene: TRBV5-1; j_gene: TRBJ1-5; CDR3aa: CASSLAFGGQPQHF; CDR3nt: TGCGCCAGCAGCTTGGCCTTCGGGGGTCAGCCCCAGCATTTT
d_gene: TRBD1; abundance: NA; v_gene: TRBV20-1; j_gene: TRBJ2-6; CDR3aa: CSARGRDRHSGANVLTF; CDR3nt: TGCAGTGCTAGGGGTCGGGACAGACACTCTGGGGCCAACGTCCTGACTTTC
d_gene: NA; abundance: NA; v_gene: TRBV5-1; j_gene: TRBJ2-5; CDR3aa: CASSITGRTEETQYF; CDR3nt: TGCGCCAGCAGCATAACGGGACGGACCGAAGAGACCCAGTACTTC
d_gene: TRBD2; abundance: few; v_gene: TRBV20-1; j_gene: TRBJ2-1; CDR3aa: CSAKPGLAGRDEQFF; CDR3nt: TGCAGTGCAAAACCGGGACTAGCGGGACGAGACGAGCAGTTCTTC
d_gene: TRBD1; abundance: few; v_gene: TRBV12-3/TRBV12-4; j_gene: TRBJ2-1; CDR3aa: CASSWDRSMEQFF; CDR3nt: TGTGCCAGCAGCTGGGACAGGTCCATGGAGCAGTTCTTC
d_gene: NA; abundance: NA; v_gene: TRBV20-1; j_gene: TRBJ2-1; CDR3aa: CSASTRGGRVEQFF; CDR3nt: TGCAGTGCTAGTACCCGAGGGGGTCGAGTGGAGCAGTTCTTC
d_gene: NA; abundance: NA; v_gene: TRBV5-1; j_gene: TRBJ1-2; CDR3aa: CASSLDPVYGYTF; CDR3nt: TGCGCCAGCAGCTTGGATCCGGTCTATGGCTACACCTTC
d_gene: NA; abundance: many; v_gene: TRBV12-3/TRBV12-4; j_gene: TRBJ1-1; CDR3aa: CASSLLGGNTEAFF; CDR3nt: TGTGCCAGCAGTTTATTAGGGGGGAACACTGAAGCTTTCTTT
d_gene: TRBD2; abundance: NA; v_gene: TRBV6-4; j_gene: TRBJ2-3; CDR3aa: CASSDSGLAGVTDTQYF; CDR3nt: TGTGCCAGCAGTGACTCGGGACTAGCGGGAGTCACAGATACGCAGTATTTT
d_gene: NA; abundance: NA; v_gene: TRBV10-2; j_gene: TRBJ2-2; CDR3aa: CASSPSGWRTGELFF; CDR3nt: TGCGCCAGCAGTCCAAGCGGGTGGAGGACCGGGGAGCTGTTTTTT
d_gene: NA; abundance: few; v_gene: TRBV20-1; j_gene: TRBJ2-7; CDR3aa: CSASQRGGVSYEQYF; CDR3nt: TGCAGTGCATCTCAAAGGGGGGGAGTCTCCTACGAGCAGTACTTC